The 21 T cell receptor beta chains below were found in one sample sequenced in a study of blood T cell repertoires in COVID-19. Libraries were prepared by immunoSEQ multiplex PCR; TCRdb keeps only in-frame clonotypes and omits some of them. The sample lists 150,000 to 180,000 clones; about 90% were seen once. Sequencing used peripheral blood. The receptors were sampled from a man aged 45-60 years with acute or convalescent COVID-19.

V usage is TRBV20-1 and J usage is TRBJ2-1; no firm D call. CDR3 size: 11 residues. Germline CDR1 DFQATT, CDR2 SNEGSKA (reference sequence). With 6 bases removed from V and 8 bases from J, the gap between germline ends came to 11 bases. The CDR3 sequence: CSAPPAYEQFF. In nucleotides, the CDR3 is TGCAGTGCCCCTCCCGCGTATGAGCAGTTCTTC.

V usage is TRBV7-3 and J usage is TRBJ2-2, with 10 bases that match TRBD1. Germline assignment: CDR1 SGHTA and CDR2 FQGTGA. V shed 5 bases, J shed 5 bases, and the junction held 5 bases outside the gene matches. The CDR3 spans 15 residues. The CDR3 is CASSTTGGRTGELFF. DNA for the CDR3: TGTGCCAGCAGCACGACAGGGGGCAGAACCGGGGAGCTGTTTTTT.

This clone showed up just a few times. The chain links TRBV7-3 to TRBJ2-1, with 8 bases that match TRBD1. CDR1 and CDR2 (germline): SGHTA, FQGTGA. The CDR3 is 14 residues long. Trimming removed 2 bases from V and 6 bases from J; junction bases left unmatched: 3. The CDR3 DNA follows: TGTGCCAGCAGCTTACAGGACAGGGCCAATGAGCAGTTCTTC. Its translation is CASSLQDRANEQFF.

The chain couples TRBV2 to TRBJ2-1, with 14 bases aligning to TRBD2. Germline V gene data show CDR1 as SNHLY and CDR2 as FYNNEI. V lost 2 bases, J lost 7 bases, and 4 bases stayed unmatched. This CDR3 spans 16 amino acids. The CDR3 sequence is CASSEWGTSGSNEQFF. For the CDR3, the DNA is TGTGCCAGCAGTGAATGGGGGACTAGCGGGAGTAATGAGCAGTTCTTC.

This clone came up once. The genes are TRBV5-1 and TRBJ2-1, with TRBD2 identical over 9 bases. Germline V gives CDR1 SGHRS, CDR2 YFSETQ. The CDR3 loop spans 14 amino acids. Trimming at V came to 5 bases and at J to 8 bases, leaving 8 bases not matched to a gene. Here the CDR3 reads CASSLRGRVDEQFF. The CDR3 DNA is TGCGCCAGCAGTTTACGCGGGAGGGTCGATGAGCAGTTCTTC.

The rearrangement links TRBV2 to TRBJ2-7; TRBD1 matches at 7 bases. Germline trimming cut 5 bases from V and 4 bases from J; bases unmatched to any gene: 5. The CDR3 covers 13 residues. From germline, CDR1 is SNHLY and CDR2 FYNNEI. CDR3 coding DNA: TGTGCCAGCAGTTGGCAGGGGGAGTACGAGCAGTACTTC. Its protein is CASSWQGEYEQYF. Variable domain in full (rest from reference TRBV2 and TRBJ2-7): EPEVTQTPSHQVTQMGQEVILRCVPISNHLYFYWYRQILGQKVEFLVSFYNNEISEKSEIFDDQFSVERPDGSNFTLKIRSTKLEDSAMYFCASSWQGEYEQYFGPGTRLTVT.

This clone was found once. This rearrangement joins TRBV10-3 to TRBJ2-2; D is perhaps TRBD2 (6 bases). The germline CDR1 and CDR2 sequences are ENHRY and SYGVKD. The ends were cut back, 0 bases at V and 9 bases at J, with 17 bases in the middle. The CDR3 totals 16 residues. In DNA form, the CDR3 reads TGTGCCATCAGTGAGTCGACCGCGGGGCCAGGCAGGGAGCTGTTTTTT. It codes for CAISESTAGPGRELFF.

This chain connects TRBV12-3 or TRBV12-4 to TRBJ1-1, with unresolved D. V was shortened by 6 bases and J by 4 bases, with 9 bases between the two germline ends. The CDR3 is 12 amino acids. The CDR3 region has the DNA TGTGCCAGCAGAACAGACCCCACTGAAGCTTTCTTT. It codes for CASRTDPTEAFF.

V and J are TRBV7-3 and TRBJ2-5, with 7 bases lining up with TRBD2. This CDR3 contains 15 residues. Looked up from germline, CDR1 is SGHTA and CDR2 is FQGTGA. V dropped 5 bases and J dropped 2; count of bases not matched to a gene: 8. The CDR3 region is CASSPNSGAQETQYF. In nucleotides, the CDR3 is TGTGCCAGCAGCCCGAACAGCGGGGCACAAGAGACCCAGTACTTC.

The rearrangement links TRBV6-5 to TRBJ2-5, with 7 bases aligning to TRBD2. CDR3 length: 15 amino acids. The V gene's germline CDR1 is MNHEY and CDR2 SVGAGI. V lost 8 bases and J lost 2; bases outside the gene matches: 11. The CDR3 reads CASAQNPGGQETQYF. The CDR3 DNA reads TGTGCCAGCGCCCAAAATCCCGGGGGGCAAGAGACCCAGTACTTC.

The CDR3 sequence is CASSEREGVSYEQYF. The DNA of the CDR3 is TGTGCCAGCAGTGAGCGGGAGGGGGTATCCTACGAGCAGTACTTC. The chain uses TRBV6-1 and TRBJ2-7; 9 nucleotides line up with TRBD2. The germline V gene encodes CDR1 MNHNS and CDR2 SASEGT. V shed 3 bases, J shed 1 base, and the junction held 4 bases outside the gene matches. The CDR3 runs 15 residues.

V gene TRBV7-2 combines with J gene TRBJ1-4; TRBD1 is a possible D gene (6 bases). Trimming took off 3 bases at V and 8 bases at J, with 13 bases between the two ends. This CDR3 contains 14 residues. Germline-derived CDR1 and CDR2 are SGHTA and FQGNSA. The CDR3 nucleotides read TGTGCCAGCAGCTTTGACACGAGGGGGGAAAAACTGTTTTTT. Translated, it gives CASSFDTRGEKLFF.

The CDR3 loop is CASSQSSGGRIDTQYF. In nucleotides, the CDR3 is TGCGCCAGCAGCCAATCTAGCGGGGGGCGAATAGATACGCAGTATTTT. V is TRBV4-3 and J is TRBJ2-3; 11 bases align to TRBD2. V was pared by 2 bases and J by 5 bases, with 6 bases of the junction left unmatched. This CDR3 spans 16 amino acids. Germline V gene data show CDR1 as LGHNA and CDR2 as YSLEER.

This chain joins TRBV9 and TRBJ2-1, with D perhaps matching TRBD1 (6 bases). Germline V gene sequence: CDR1 SGDLS, CDR2 YYNGEE. The V gene lost 0 bases and the J gene lost 6 bases, with 10 bases spanning the gap. The CDR3 has 14 amino acids. CDR3 loop: CASSVGVGGNEQFF. For the CDR3, the DNA is TGTGCCAGCAGCGTAGGCGTAGGGGGCAATGAGCAGTTCTTC.

The V and J genes are TRBV6-5 and TRBJ1-1; 12 bases align to TRBD1. This CDR3 spans 15 amino acids. With 7 bases clipped from V and 1 base from J, the junction kept 4 bases outside the gene matches. CDR1 MNHEY and CDR2 SVGAGI come from the germline V gene. The chain's CDR3 is CASIPGQGANTEAFF. DNA of the CDR3: TGTGCCAGCATCCCGGGACAGGGGGCGAACACTGAAGCTTTCTTT.

The chain is built from TRBV9 and TRBJ2-1; D is unresolved. V was clipped by 0 bases and J by 3 bases, with 10 bases between them. Germline CDR1 is SGDLS and CDR2 is YYNGEE. This CDR3 is built from 15 residues. The CDR3, as DNA: TGTGCCAGCAGCGTAGGAGTCTCTGGCTACAATGAGCAGTTCTTC. Translated, it gives CASSVGVSGYNEQFF.

The chain joins TRBV30 to TRBJ2-7; 7 bases line up with TRBD2. The V gene's germline CDR1 is GTSNPN and CDR2 SVGIG (reference sequence). The ends lost 2 bases at V and 3 bases at J; junction bases unmatched: 4. The CDR3 covers 13 residues. CDR3 sequence: CAWSLGGGYEQYV. The DNA of the CDR3 is TGTGCCTGGAGTCTGGGGGGGGGCTACGAGCAGTACGTC.

This clone was seen once. The chain is built from TRBV2 and TRBJ2-5; D is unresolved. Looked up from germline, CDR1 is SNHLY and CDR2 is FYNNEI. V lost 8 bases to trimming and J lost 5 bases, with 9 bases between them. The CDR3 totals 11 residues. CDR3 amino acids: CASRVAETQYF. The CDR3 DNA follows: TGTGCCAGCCGGGTCGCGGAGACCCAGTACTTC. Drawing the rest from reference TRBV2 and TRBJ2-5, the complete variable domain is EPEVTQTPSHQVTQMGQEVILRCVPISNHLYFYWYRQILGQKVEFLVSFYNNEISEKSEIFDDQFSVERPDGSNFTLKIRSTKLEDSAMYFCASRVAETQYFGPGTRLLVL.

This clone was seen only once. The chain joins TRBV2 to TRBJ1-4; no definite D call. Germline assignment: CDR1 SNHLY and CDR2 FYNNEI. V was cut by 8 bases and J by 4 bases, with 14 bases left in between. CDR3 length equals 14 residues. The CDR3 reads CASGLGLLNEKLFF. In DNA, the CDR3 is TGTGCCAGCGGACTTGGACTCCTTAATGAAAAACTGTTTTTT. Drawing the rest from reference TRBV2 and TRBJ1-4, the complete variable domain is EPEVTQTPSHQVTQMGQEVILRCVPISNHLYFYWYRQILGQKVEFLVSFYNNEISEKSEIFDDQFSVERPDGSNFTLKIRSTKLEDSAMYFCASGLGLLNEKLFFGSGTQLSVL.

This sequence joins TRBV6-5 and TRBJ2-7, with D maybe TRBD1 (5 bases). Trimming removed 7 bases at V and 1 base at J, with 11 bases between. This CDR3 is built from 13 residues. The germline V gene encodes CDR1 MNHEY and CDR2 SVGAGI. The DNA for the CDR3 is TGTGCCAGCAATCGACAGCAATCCTACGAGCAGTACTTC. Its protein product is CASNRQQSYEQYF.

This chain connects TRBV7-2 to TRBJ2-1; D is unclear. Per germline, CDR1 SGHTA and CDR2 FQGNSA. The V and J ends lost 0 bases and 6 bases respectively, with 12 bases between them. This CDR3 region has 15 residues. The CDR3 protein is CASSLAATRGNEQFF. In nucleotides, the CDR3 is TGTGCCAGCAGCTTAGCGGCGACCCGAGGCAATGAGCAGTTCTTC.